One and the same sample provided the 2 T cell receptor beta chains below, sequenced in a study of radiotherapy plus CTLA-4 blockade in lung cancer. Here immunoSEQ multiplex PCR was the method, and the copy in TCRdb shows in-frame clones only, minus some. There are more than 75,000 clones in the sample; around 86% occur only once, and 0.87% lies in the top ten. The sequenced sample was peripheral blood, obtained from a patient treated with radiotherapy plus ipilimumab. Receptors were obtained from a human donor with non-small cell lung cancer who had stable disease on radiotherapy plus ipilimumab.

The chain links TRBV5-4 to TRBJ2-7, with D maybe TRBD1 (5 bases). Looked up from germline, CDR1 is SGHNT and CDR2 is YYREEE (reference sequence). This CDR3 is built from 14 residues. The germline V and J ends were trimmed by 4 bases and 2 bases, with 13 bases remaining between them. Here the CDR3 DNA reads TGTGCCAGCAGCAGCGAGACAGCCACCTACGAGCAGTACTTC. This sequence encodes CASSSETATYEQYF.

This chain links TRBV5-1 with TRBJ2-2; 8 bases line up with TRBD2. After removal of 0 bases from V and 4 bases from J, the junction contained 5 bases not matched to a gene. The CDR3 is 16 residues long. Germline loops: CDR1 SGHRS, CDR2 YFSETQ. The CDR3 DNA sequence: TGCGCCAGCAGCTTGGACGGGGGGGCTTCCACCGGGGAGCTGTTTTTT. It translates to CASSLDGGASTGELFF.